This T cell receptor (beta chain) was profiled in a study of CD8 T cells in ankylosing spondylitis. Study observations and caveats: One TCR beta motif, made up of under ten highly homologous variants, appeared characteristic of ankylosing spondylitis blood. Matched synovial fluid from ankylosing spondylitis patients was reported to be enriched for disease-linked clones.

About this clonotype itself: Its specificity is not known.

TCRdb used MiXCR to reprocess the 5' RACE reads, holding one entry per CDR3 protein. The profile shows 800,000 to 900,000 distinct CDR3 sequences, 12% of them singletons. This CDR3 spans 14 amino acids. The ends lost 4 bases at V and 7 bases at J; junction bases unmatched: 7. Germline V gives CDR1 SGHTA, CDR2 FQGNSA. The V and J genes are TRBV7-2 and TRBJ1-5; TRBD1 matches 7 bases. Sequencing was done on a sample of blood, either unsorted or a sorted T cell fraction (not recorded which). This sequence was found in a male donor with ankylosing spondylitis. CDR3 coding DNA: TGTGCCAGCAGCTCACAGGGGCGGGGGCAGCCCCAGCATTTT. It yields the protein CASSSQGRGQPQHF. Variable domain in full (rest from reference TRBV7-2 and TRBJ1-5): GAGVSQSPSNKVTEKGKDVELRCDPISGHTALYWYRQSLGQGLEFLIYFQGNSAPDKSGLPSDRFSAERTGGSVSTLTIQRTQQEDSAVYLCASSSQGRGQPQHFGDGTRLSIL.